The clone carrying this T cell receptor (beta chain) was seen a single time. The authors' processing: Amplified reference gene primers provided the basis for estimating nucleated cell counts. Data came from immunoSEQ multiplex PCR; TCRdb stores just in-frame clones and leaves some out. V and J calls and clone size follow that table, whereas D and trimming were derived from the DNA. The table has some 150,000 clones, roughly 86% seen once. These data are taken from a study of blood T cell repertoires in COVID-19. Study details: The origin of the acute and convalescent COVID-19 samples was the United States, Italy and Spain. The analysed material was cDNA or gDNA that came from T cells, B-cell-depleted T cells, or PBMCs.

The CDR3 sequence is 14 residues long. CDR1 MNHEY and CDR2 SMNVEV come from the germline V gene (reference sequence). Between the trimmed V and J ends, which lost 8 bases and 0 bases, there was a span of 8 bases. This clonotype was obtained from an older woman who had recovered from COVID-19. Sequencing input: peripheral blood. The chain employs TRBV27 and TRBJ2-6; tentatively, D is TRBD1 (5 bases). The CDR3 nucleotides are TGTGCCAGCGCAGGGTCCTCTGGGGCCAACGTCCTGACTTTC. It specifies CASAGSSGANVLTF.